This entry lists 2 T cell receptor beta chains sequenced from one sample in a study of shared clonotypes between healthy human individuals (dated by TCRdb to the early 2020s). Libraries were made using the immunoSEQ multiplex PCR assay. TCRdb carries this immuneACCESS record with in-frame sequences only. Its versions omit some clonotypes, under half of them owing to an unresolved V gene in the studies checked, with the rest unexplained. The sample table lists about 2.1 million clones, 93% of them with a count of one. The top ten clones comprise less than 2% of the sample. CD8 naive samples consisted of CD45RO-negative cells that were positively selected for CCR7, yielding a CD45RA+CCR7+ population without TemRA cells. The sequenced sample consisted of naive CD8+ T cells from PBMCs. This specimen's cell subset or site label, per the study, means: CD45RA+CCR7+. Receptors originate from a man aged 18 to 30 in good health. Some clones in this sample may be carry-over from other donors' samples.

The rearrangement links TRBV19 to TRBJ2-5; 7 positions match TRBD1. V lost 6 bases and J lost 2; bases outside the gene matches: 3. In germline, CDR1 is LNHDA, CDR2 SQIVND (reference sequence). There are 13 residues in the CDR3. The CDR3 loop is CASRFRGQETQYF. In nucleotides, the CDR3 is TGTGCCAGTAGGTTCAGGGGGCAAGAGACCCAGTACTTC.

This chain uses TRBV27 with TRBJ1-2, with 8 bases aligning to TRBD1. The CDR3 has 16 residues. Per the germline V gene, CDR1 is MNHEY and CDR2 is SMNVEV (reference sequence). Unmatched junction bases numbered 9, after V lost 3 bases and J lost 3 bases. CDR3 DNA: TGTGCCAGCAGTTTGGGCGGGGCGACAGGGGACTATGGCTACACCTTC. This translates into CASSLGGATGDYGYTF.